One and the same sample provided the 11 T cell receptor beta chains below, sequenced in a study of T cell repertoires in cytomegalovirus infection. TCRdb called the reads again in MiXCR, with one record for every CDR3 protein. The repertoire has approximately 1,000,000 distinct CDR3 sequences, around 32% of them found once; the top ten carry 10% to 15%. No antigen has been identified for these receptors. The material sequenced was cultured CD8+ T cells from PBMCs, taken from culture after CMV antigen stimulation. The receptors here all came from a human donor in good health (CMV status not recorded). Some clones in this sample may be carry-over from other donors' samples.

This clonotype was seen repeatedly, ten times or more. This chain uses TRBV6-5 with TRBJ1-1; D is possibly TRBD1 (5 bases). CDR1 is MNHEY, CDR2 SVGAGI, per germline. The CDR3 runs to 14 residues. V was clipped by 0 bases and J by 4 bases, with 9 bases between them. CDR3 loop: CASSYSRTLTEAFF. Here the CDR3 DNA reads TGTGCCAGCAGTTACTCCAGGACACTCACTGAAGCTTTCTTT.

The rearrangement joins TRBV15 to TRBJ2-7, with 9 nucleotides matching TRBD1. This CDR3 contains 14 residues. V dropped 5 bases and J dropped 4; count of bases not matched to a gene: 6. Germline CDR1 and CDR2: LNHNV and YYDKDF (reference sequence). CDR3 in amino acids: CATSGWTGEYEQYF. Here the CDR3 DNA reads TGTGCCACCAGCGGATGGACAGGGGAGTACGAGCAGTACTTC.

V gene TRBV7-2 combines with J gene TRBJ2-1; D remains ambiguous. The germline V gene has CDR1 SGHTA and CDR2 FQGNSA. This CDR3 is built from 15 residues. The ends were cut back, 7 bases at V and 4 bases at J, with 17 bases in the middle. CDR3 region: CASKLGQSLYNEQFF. The CDR3 coding sequence is TGTGCCAGCAAACTTGGCCAGTCGCTTTACAATGAGCAGTTCTTC.

Note on this clonotype: Germline and junction disagree at one end, which may indicate a read error. This chain joins TRBV7-6 and TRBJ1-4; D might be TRBD1 (6 bases). The CDR3 spans 15 residues. Germline-derived CDR1 and CDR2 are SGHVS and FNYEAQ. CDR3 sequence reads: CASSPGHFTNEKLFF. CDR3 nucleotide sequence: TGTGCTAGCAGCCCGGGACACTTTACTAATGAAAAACTGTTTTTT.

This clonotype was seen more than once but under ten times. The rearrangement links TRBV6-2 or TRBV6-3 to TRBJ1-2, with a weak D call TRBD1 (5 bases). Germline V gene lookup returns CDR1 MNHEY and CDR2 SVGEGT. Trimming shortened V by 0 bases and J by 7 bases, and 12 bases separated the two germline ends. The CDR3 extends over 14 amino acids. The CDR3 DNA reads TGTGCCAGCAGTTACTCGTCCAGGGATGGTGGCTACACCTTC. Encoded protein: CASSYSSRDGGYTF.

This clonotype has a handful of counts. The rearrangement uses TRBV7-6 and TRBJ2-1, with 7 positions matching TRBD2. The CDR3 length is 15 residues. CDR1 and CDR2 (germline): SGHVS, FNYEAQ. Losses at the gene ends were 4 bases for V and 5 bases for J; bases not matched to a gene: 8. As DNA, the CDR3 is TGTGCCAGCAGCTCGGGAAGCGGGACTCACAATGAGCAGTTCTTC. This gives the protein CASSSGSGTHNEQFF.

This clonotype was seen many times. The chain couples TRBV7-2 to TRBJ1-3; 7 bases fit TRBD1. Germline lookup yields CDR1 SGHTA and CDR2 FQGNSA. Germline trimming cut 5 bases from V and 1 base from J; bases unmatched to any gene: 5. The CDR3 covers 15 residues. The DNA of the CDR3 is TGTGCCAGCAGCCCCAGGGGGGGATCTGGAAACACCATATATTTT. This translates into CASSPRGGSGNTIYF. The complete variable domain, with remaining parts taken from reference TRBV7-2 and TRBJ1-3, reads GAGVSQSPSNKVTEKGKDVELRCDPISGHTALYWYRQSLGQGLEFLIYFQGNSAPDKSGLPSDRFSAERTGGSVSTLTIQRTQQEDSAVYLCASSPRGGSGNTIYFGEGSWLTVV.

This clonotype showed up just a few times. This chain links TRBV19 with TRBJ2-1; D gene unclear. V lost 1 base and J lost 8, with 9 bases in between. This CDR3 region has 13 residues. Looked up from germline, CDR1 is LNHDA and CDR2 is SQIVND (reference sequence). The CDR3 DNA reads as TGTGCCAGTAGTATAGCAACATCATATGAGCAGTTCTTC. As protein: CASSIATSYEQFF.

J is TRBJ2-3 and V is TRBV19; D might be TRBD1 or TRBD2, each matching 6 bases. V lost 7 bases, J lost 2 bases, and 13 bases lay in between. CDR1 LNHDA and CDR2 SQIVND come from the germline V gene (reference sequence). CDR3 length: 14 residues. For the CDR3, the DNA is TGTGCCAGTAAGAGGGGGGCAATCACAGATACGCAGTATTTT. This sequence encodes CASKRGAITDTQYF.

This clonotype was detected many times. This chain joins TRBV7-2 and TRBJ2-7; no firm D call. Deletions cut 5 bases from V and 7 bases from J, with 12 bases between. Germline V gene data show CDR1 as SGHTA and CDR2 as FQGNSA. This CDR3 is 12 amino acids long. The CDR3 nucleotides read TGTGCCAGCAGCGTGAACGGATGGGAGCAGTACTTC. Encoded protein: CASSVNGWEQYF.

The chain joins TRBV11-3 to TRBJ2-2; the D gene is possibly TRBD1 (6 bases). This CDR3 has 15 residues. V lost 6 bases and J 1 base, leaving 12 bases between the germline ends. Germline-derived CDR1 and CDR2 are SGHNT and YENEEA. This chain's CDR3 is CASSPGRGNTGELFF. CDR3 bases: TGTGCCAGCAGTCCGGGCAGGGGGAACACCGGGGAGCTGTTTTTT.